Shown below are 4 T cell receptor beta chains from a single sample sequenced in a study of blood T cell repertoires in COVID-19. The protocol was immunoSEQ multiplex PCR, while the TCRdb copy is restricted to in-frame clones and leaves out a portion. The sample records roughly 500,000 clones, more than 75% being singletons. The sample comprised PBMCs or T cells enriched from blood (not recorded which). The receptors here all came from a woman between 40 and 55 years old who had recovered from COVID-19.

The rearrangement links TRBV18 to TRBJ2-5; unclear D gene. V dropped 6 bases and J dropped 2 bases, with 13 bases sitting between them. CDR1 is KGHSH and CDR2 is LQKENI in the germline V gene. The CDR3 length is 14 residues. The DNA for the CDR3 is TGTGCCAGCTCCCCTTATGGGCAGCAAGAGACCCAGTACTTC. Translated, it gives CASSPYGQQETQYF.

The chain couples TRBV5-1 to TRBJ2-7, with a possible D match to TRBD1 (6 bases). Germline V gene lookup returns CDR1 SGHRS and CDR2 YFSETQ. CDR3 length: 13 residues. Trimming left V 1 base short and J 5 bases short, with 10 bases between. The CDR3: CASSLSGVDEQYF. The CDR3 DNA is TGCGCCAGCAGCTTGTCAGGGGTAGACGAGCAGTACTTC.

The J gene is TRBJ2-7, the V gene TRBV11-3, with TRBD2 matching over 8 bases. The CDR3 length is 12 residues. Trimming took 5 bases from V and 8 from J; bases not matched to a gene: 5. CDR1 and CDR2 from the germline V gene are SGHNT and YENEEA. CDR3: CASSDGRVQQYF. The CDR3 DNA follows: TGTGCCAGCAGCGACGGGAGGGTCCAGCAGTACTTC.

This clone is a singleton in its sample. V and J are TRBV11-3 and TRBJ2-1; possibly TRBD1 for D (5 bases). Germline CDR1 reads SGHNT; CDR2 reads YENEEA. With 5 bases removed from V and 8 bases from J, the gap between germline ends came to 13 bases. This CDR3 has 13 amino acids. The CDR3 protein is CASSLTGIDEQFF. The DNA of the CDR3 is TGTGCCAGCAGCCTCACAGGTATCGATGAGCAGTTCTTC.